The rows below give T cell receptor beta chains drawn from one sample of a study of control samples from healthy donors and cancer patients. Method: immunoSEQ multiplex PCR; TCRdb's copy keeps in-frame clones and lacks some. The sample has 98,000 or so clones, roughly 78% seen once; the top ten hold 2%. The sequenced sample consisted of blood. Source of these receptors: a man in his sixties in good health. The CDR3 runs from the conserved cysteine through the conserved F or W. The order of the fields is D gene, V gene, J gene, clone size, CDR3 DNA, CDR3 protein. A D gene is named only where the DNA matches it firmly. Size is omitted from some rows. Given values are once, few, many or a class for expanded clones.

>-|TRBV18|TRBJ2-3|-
TGTGCCAGCTCACCAGGTTCCCCCCTAGTACAGTATTTT
CASSPGSPLVQYF
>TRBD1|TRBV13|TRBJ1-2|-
TGTGCCAGCAGCCGGGACAGCTTCTATGGCTACACCTTC
CASSRDSFYGYTF
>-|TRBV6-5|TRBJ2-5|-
TGTGCCAGCAGTTACGGGGTCTTACAAGAGACCCAGTACTTC
CASSYGVLQETQYF
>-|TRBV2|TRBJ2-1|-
TGTGCCAGCAGGAACAGGCTCGGCTCCTACAATGAGCAGTTCTTC
CASRNRLGSYNEQFF
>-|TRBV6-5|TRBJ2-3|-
TGTGCCAGCAGTTACTCGAGTACAGATACGCAGTATTTT
CASSYSSTDTQYF
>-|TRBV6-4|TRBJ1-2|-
TGTGCCAGCAGTGGGTCTGCAGGGGCAAACTATGGCTACACCTTC
CASSGSAGANYGYTF
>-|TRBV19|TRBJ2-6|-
TGTGCCAGTAGTATAGATTTCGGGGTCACTCTGTTCGGGGCCAACGTCCTGACTTTC
CASSIDFGVTLFGANVLTF
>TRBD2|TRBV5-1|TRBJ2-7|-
TGCGCCAGCGTGCTCCTAGCGGGATTCGGCTACGAGCAGTACTTC
CASVLLAGFGYEQYF
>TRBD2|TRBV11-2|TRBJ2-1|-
TGTGCCAGCAGCTTAGCTGCTAGCGGATATTACAATGAGCAGTTCTTC
CASSLAASGYYNEQFF
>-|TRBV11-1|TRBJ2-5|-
TGTGCCAGCAGCTTAGATCGTGAGACCCAGTACTTC
CASSLDRETQYF
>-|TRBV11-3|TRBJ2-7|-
TGTGCCAGCAGCATCTCGACAGCCCCATACTACGAGCAGTACTTC
CASSISTAPYYEQYF
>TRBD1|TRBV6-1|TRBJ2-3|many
TGTGCCAGCAGTGAAGGACAGGGGGCAGATACGCAGTATTTT
CASSEGQGADTQYF
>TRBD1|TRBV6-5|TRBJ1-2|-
TGTGCCAGCAGTTACGGAAGACAGGGCTATGGCTACACCTTC
CASSYGRQGYGYTF
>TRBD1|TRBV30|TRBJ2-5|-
TGTGCCTGGAGGACAGGGGGGGCGGTGGCCCAGTACTTC
CAWRTGGAVAQYF
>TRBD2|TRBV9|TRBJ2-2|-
TGTGCCAGCAGCGTACAAGCGGGGGGCCCCGGGGAGCTGTTTTTT
CASSVQAGGPGELFF
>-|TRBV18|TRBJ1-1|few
TGTGCCAGCTCACCACGTAGACCCTACGAAGCTTTCTTT
CASSPRRPYEAFF
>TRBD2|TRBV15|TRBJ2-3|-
TGTGCCACCAGCAGAGGGGGTAGGAGCGGGATGGGAACAGATACGCAGTATTTT
CATSRGGRSGMGTDTQYF
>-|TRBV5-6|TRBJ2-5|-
TGTGCCAGCAGCTTCCGGGACCAAGAGACCCAGTACTTC
CASSFRDQETQYF
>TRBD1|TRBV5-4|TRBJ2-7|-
TGTGCCAGCAGAAGCCGGGACAGGGGGAACTACGAGCAGTACTTC
CASRSRDRGNYEQYF